This record concerns one TCR beta chain sequence. This entry belongs to a study of blood T cell repertoires in COVID-19. On the study more broadly: The study drew acute and convalescent COVID-19 samples from the United States, Italy and Spain.

There are 14 residues in the CDR3. V lost 0 bases to trimming and J lost 12 bases, with 16 bases between them. Germline lookup yields CDR1 SGDLS and CDR2 YYNGEE. Assay used: immunoSEQ multiplex PCR; TCRdb lists only in-frame clones, some missing. The table includes approximately 190,000 clones, roughly 80% detected once. The chain uses TRBV9 and TRBJ2-1, with D maybe TRBD2 (5 bases). The sequence derives from a man between 25 and 39 years old with active or convalescent COVID-19. The specimen was peripheral blood. CDR3 amino acids: CASSVELGASRQFF. Here the CDR3 DNA reads TGTGCCAGCAGCGTAGAATTGGGAGCTAGCCGGCAGTTCTTC.